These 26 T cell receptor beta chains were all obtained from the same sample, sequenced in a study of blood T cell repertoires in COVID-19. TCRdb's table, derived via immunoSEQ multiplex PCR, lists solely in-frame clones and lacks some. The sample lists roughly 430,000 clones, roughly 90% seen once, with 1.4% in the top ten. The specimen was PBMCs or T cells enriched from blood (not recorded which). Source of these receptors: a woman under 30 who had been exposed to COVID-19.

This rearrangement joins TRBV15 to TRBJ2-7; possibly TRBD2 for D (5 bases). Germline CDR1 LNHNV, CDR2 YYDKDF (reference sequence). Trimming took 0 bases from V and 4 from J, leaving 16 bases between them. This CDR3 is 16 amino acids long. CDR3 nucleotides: TGTGCCACCAGCAGAGATGTCGAGGGCACCGTTTACGAGCAGTACTTC. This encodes CATSRDVEGTVYEQYF. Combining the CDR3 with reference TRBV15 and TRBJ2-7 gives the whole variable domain DAMVIQNPRYQVTQFGKPVTLSCSQTLNHNVMYWYQQKSSQAPKLLFHYYDKDFNNEADTPDNFQSRRPNTSFCFLDIRSPGLGDTAMYLCATSRDVEGTVYEQYFGPGTRLTVT.

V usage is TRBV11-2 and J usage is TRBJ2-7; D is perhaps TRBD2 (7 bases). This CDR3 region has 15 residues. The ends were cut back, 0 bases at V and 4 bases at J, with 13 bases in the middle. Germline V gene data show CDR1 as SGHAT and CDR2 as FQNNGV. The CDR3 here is CASSLEGGATYEQYF. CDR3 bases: TGTGCCAGCAGCTTAGAAGGGGGGGCTACGTACGAGCAGTACTTC.

The CDR3 reads CASSLLGIAGGRGTQYF. The CDR3 nucleotides read TGTGCCAGCAGCTTATTGGGTATAGCGGGAGGGCGGGGTACGCAGTATTTT. The chain joins TRBV7-8 to TRBJ2-3, with 11 bases fitting TRBD2. This CDR3 is built from 17 residues. Germline-derived CDR1 and CDR2 are SGHVS and FQNEAQ. Trimming cost V 2 bases and J 8 bases; bases outside gene matches: 12.

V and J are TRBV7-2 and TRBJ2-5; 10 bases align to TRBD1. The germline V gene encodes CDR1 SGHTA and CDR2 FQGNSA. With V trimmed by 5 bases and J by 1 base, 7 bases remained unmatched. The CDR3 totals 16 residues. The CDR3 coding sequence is TGTGCCAGCAGCCACGGGACAGGGGCCGTCCAAGAGACCCAGTACTTC. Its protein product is CASSHGTGAVQETQYF.

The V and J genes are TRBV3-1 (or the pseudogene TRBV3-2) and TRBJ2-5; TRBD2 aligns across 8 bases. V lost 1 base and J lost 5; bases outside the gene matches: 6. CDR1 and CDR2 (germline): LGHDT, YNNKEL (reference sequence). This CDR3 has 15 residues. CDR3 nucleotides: TGTGCCAGCAGCCAAGCGGGGGGGGTGAGCGAGACCCAGTACTTC. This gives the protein CASSQAGGVSETQYF.

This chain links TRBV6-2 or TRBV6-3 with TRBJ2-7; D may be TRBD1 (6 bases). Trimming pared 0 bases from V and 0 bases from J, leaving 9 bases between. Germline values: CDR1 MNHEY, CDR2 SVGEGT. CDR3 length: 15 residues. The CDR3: CASSYSGGSSYEQYF. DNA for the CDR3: TGTGCCAGCAGTTACTCAGGGGGAAGCTCCTACGAGCAGTACTTC.

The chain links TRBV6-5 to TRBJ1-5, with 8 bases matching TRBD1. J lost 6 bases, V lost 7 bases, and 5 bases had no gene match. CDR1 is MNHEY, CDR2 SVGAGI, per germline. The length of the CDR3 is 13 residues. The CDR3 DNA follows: TGTGCCAGCATGGACAGGGCGGGTCAGCCCCAGCATTTT. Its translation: CASMDRAGQPQHF.

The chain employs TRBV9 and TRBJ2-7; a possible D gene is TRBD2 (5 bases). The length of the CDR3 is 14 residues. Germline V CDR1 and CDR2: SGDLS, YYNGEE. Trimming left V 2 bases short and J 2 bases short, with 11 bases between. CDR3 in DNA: TGTGCCAGCAGCGTTAGGGAGTCTCCCTACGAGCAGTACTTC. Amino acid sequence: CASSVRESPYEQYF.

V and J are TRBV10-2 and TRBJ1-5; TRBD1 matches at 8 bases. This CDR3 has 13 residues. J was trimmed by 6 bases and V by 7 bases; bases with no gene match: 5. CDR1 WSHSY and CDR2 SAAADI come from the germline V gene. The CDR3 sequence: CASMGQVAQPQHF. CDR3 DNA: TGCGCCAGCATGGGACAGGTCGCTCAGCCCCAGCATTTT.

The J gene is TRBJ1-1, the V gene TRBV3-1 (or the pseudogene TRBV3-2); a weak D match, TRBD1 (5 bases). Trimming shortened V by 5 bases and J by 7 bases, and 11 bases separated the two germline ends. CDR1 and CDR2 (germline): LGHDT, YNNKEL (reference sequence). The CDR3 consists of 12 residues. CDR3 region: CASSTGRGEAFF. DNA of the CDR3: TGTGCCAGCAGCACGGGGAGGGGTGAAGCTTTCTTT.

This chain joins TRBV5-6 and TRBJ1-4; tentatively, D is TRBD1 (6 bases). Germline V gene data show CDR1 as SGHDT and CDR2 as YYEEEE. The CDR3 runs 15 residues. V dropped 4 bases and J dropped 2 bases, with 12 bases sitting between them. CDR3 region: CASSSQRGTNEKLFF. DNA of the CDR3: TGTGCCAGCAGCAGCCAAAGGGGGACTAATGAAAAACTGTTTTTT.

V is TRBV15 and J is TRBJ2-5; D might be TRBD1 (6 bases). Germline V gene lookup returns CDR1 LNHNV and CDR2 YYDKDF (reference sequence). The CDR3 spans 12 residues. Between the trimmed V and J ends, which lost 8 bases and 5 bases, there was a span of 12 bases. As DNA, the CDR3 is TGTGCCACCGCTGGAAGGGGGGAGACCCAGTACTTC. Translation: CATAGRGETQYF.

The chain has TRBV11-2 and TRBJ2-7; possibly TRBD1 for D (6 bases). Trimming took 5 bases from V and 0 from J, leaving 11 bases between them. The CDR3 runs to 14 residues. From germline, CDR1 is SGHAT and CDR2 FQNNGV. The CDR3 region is CASSPGTFSYEQYF. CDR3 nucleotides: TGTGCCAGCAGCCCTGGGACATTCTCCTACGAGCAGTACTTC.

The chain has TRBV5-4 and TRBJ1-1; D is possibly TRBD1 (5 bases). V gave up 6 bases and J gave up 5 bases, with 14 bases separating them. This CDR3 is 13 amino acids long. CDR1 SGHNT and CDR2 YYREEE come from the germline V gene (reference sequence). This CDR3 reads CASTLGSGTEAFF. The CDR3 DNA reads TGTGCCAGCACCCTGGGGTCAGGGACTGAAGCTTTCTTT.

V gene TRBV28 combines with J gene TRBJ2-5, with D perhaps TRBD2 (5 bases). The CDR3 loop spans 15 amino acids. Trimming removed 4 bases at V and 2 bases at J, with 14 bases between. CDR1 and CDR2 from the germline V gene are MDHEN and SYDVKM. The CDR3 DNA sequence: TGTGCCAGCAGTTCAGCGGTTTCGGGGCAAGAGACCCAGTACTTC. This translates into CASSSAVSGQETQYF.

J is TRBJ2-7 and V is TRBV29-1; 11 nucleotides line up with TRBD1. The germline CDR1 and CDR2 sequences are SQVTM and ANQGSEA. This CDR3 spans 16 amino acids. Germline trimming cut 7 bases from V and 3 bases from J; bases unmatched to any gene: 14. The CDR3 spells CSARGTGGYSFYEQYF. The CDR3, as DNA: TGCAGCGCCCGAGGGACAGGGGGTTACTCATTCTACGAGCAGTACTTC.

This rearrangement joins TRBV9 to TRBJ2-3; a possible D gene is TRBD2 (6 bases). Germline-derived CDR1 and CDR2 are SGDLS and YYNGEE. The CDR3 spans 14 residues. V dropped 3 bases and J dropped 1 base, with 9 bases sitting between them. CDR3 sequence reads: CASSGASGTDTQYF. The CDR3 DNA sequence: TGTGCCAGCAGCGGGGCTAGCGGCACAGATACGCAGTATTTT.

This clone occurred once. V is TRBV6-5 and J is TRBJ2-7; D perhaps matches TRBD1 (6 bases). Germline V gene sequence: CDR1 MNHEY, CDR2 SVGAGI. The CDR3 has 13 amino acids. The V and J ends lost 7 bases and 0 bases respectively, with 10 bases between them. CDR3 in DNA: TGTGCCAGCACTTGGACAGCCTCCTACGAGCAGTACTTC. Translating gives CASTWTASYEQYF.

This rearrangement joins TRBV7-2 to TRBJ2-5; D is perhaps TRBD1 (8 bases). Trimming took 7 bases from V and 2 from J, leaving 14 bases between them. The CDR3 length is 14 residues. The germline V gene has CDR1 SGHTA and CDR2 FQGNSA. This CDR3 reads CASNNRGGQETQYF. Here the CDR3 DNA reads TGTGCCAGCAACAACAGGGGGGGACAAGAGACCCAGTACTTC.

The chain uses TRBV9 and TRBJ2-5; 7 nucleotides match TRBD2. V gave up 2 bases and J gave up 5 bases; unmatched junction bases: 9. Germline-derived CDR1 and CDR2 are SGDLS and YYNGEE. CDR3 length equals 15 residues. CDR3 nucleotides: TGTGCCAGCAGCGTCGGGGACTCAGCGGGGGAGACCCAGTACTTC. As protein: CASSVGDSAGETQYF.

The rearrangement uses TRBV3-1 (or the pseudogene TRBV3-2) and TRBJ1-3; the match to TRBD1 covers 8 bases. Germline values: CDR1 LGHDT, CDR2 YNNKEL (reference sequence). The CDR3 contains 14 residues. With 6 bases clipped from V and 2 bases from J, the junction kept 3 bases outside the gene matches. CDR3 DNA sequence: TGTGCCAGCAGTCCGGACAGGGCTGGAAACACCATATATTTT. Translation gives CASSPDRAGNTIYF.

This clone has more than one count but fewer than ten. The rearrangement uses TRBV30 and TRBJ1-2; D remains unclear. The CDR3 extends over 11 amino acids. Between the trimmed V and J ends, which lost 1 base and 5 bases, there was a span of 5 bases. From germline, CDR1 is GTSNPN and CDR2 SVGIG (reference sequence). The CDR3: CAWSARYGYTF. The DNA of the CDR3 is TGTGCCTGGAGTGCCAGATATGGCTACACCTTC.

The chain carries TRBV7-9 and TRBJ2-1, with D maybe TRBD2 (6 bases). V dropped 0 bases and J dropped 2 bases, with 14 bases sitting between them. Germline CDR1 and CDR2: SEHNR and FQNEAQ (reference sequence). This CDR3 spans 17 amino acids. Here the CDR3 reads CASSLAQGGVTYNEQFF. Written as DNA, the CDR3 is TGTGCCAGCAGCTTAGCGCAGGGCGGGGTCACCTACAATGAGCAGTTCTTC.

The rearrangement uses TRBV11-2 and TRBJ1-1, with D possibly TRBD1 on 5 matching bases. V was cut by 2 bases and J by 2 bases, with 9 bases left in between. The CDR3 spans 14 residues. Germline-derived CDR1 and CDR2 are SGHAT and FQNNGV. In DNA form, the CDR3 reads TGTGCCAGCAGCTTAATTGGGACTAACACTGAAGCTTTCTTT. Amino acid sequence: CASSLIGTNTEAFF.

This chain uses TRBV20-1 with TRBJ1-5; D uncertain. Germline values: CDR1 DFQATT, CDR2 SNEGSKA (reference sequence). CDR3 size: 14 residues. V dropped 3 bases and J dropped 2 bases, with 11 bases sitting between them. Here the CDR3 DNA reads TGCAGTGCTAGTTCACAGCCTGGCAATCAGCCCCAGCATTTT. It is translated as CSASSQPGNQPQHF.

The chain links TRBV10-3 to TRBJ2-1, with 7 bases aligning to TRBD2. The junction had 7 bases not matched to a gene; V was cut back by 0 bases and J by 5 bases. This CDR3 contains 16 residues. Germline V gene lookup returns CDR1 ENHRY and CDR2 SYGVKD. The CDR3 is CAISESVGTINNEQFF. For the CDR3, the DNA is TGTGCCATCAGTGAGTCGGTGGGGACTATAAACAATGAGCAGTTCTTC.